The clone carrying this T cell receptor (beta chain) was seen at least ten times. Its antigen is currently unknown. The data were taken from a study of T cell repertoires in cytomegalovirus infection. The wider study: Signatures in public TCR beta sequences pointed to both CMV infection and matching HLA type.

This CDR3 comprises 15 residues. The germline gives CDR1 SGHTA, CDR2 FQGTGA. After removal of 5 bases from V and 2 bases from J, the junction contained 7 bases not matched to a gene. TCRdb re-called the reads through MiXCR, storing one row per CDR3 protein. The sample holds just over 150,000 distinct CDR3 sequences; less than 25% are singletons and the top ten take 10% to 11%. General study points: Public TCR beta family frequency separated CMV-and-HLA carriers, including in an independent cohort. HLA-C-restricted, CMV-specific TCR beta clonotypes were dominant ex vivo.

The chain carries TRBV7-3 and TRBJ2-3, with TRBD2 matching over 7 bases. Sequencing was done on a sample of PBMCs. The source is a human donor in good health (CMV status not recorded). Some clones in this sample may be carry-over from other donors' samples. In nucleotides, the CDR3 is TGTGCCAGCAGCCCCGAGAGCGGGGACACAGATACGCAGTATTTT. Amino acid sequence: CASSPESGDTDTQYF.